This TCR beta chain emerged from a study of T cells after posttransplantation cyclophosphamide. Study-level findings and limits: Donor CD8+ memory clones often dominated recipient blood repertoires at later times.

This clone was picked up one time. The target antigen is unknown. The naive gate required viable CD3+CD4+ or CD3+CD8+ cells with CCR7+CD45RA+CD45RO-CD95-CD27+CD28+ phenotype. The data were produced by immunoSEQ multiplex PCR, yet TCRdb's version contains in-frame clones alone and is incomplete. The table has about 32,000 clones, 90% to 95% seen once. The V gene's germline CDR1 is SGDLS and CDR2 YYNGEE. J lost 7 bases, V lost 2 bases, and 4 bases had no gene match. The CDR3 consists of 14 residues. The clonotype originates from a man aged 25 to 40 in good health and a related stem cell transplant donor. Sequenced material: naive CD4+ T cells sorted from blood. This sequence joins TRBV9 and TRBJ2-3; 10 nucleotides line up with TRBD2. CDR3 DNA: TGTGCCAGCAGCGTCGGGACTAGCGTTTATACGCAGTATTTT. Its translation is CASSVGTSVYTQYF. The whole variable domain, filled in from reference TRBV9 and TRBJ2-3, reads DSGVTQTPKHLITATGQRVTLRCSPRSGDLSVYWYQQSLDQGLQFLIQYYNGEERAKGNILERFSAQQFPDLHSELNLSSLELGDSALYFCASSVGTSVYTQYFGPGTRLTVL.